This TCR beta chain was captured by sequencing in a study of CD8 T cells in Susac syndrome. An amount of RNA that ranged from about 0.45 to 1 ug was reverse transcribed with random hexamers. TCR beta CDR3 was amplified by immunoSEQ multiplex PCR. This amplification extended across 54 Vbeta and 13 Jbeta segments. TCRdb reprocessed the immunoSEQ multiplex PCR reads with MiXCR, giving one entry per CDR3 protein. The data hold about 170,000 distinct CDR3 sequences, with 93% observed a single time. This CDR3 is 15 amino acids long. CDR1 is MDHEN and CDR2 is SYDVKM in the germline V gene. V lost 4 bases and J lost 7, with 14 bases in between.

V is TRBV28 and J is TRBJ1-6, with D unresolved. This clonotype was obtained from a human donor with multiple sclerosis. The specimen sequenced was CD4+ T cells from PBMCs. In DNA form, the CDR3 reads TGTGCCAGCAGTTCTCCCGGGATCGCAAATTCACCCCTCCACTTT. Its translation: CASSSPGIANSPLHF.